This TCR beta chain was identified during a study of blood T cell repertoires in COVID-19 (dated by TCRdb to the early 2020s). Background on the whole study: Samples covering the acute and convalescent phases of COVID-19 were provided by collaborators in the United States, Italy and Spain. The repertoires were made available in a free public database intended to serve as a resource for research on the immune response to SARS-CoV-2. The prospective study material was composed of cDNA or gDNA derived from T cells, B-cell-depleted T cells, or PBMCs. Samples came from the ongoing ImmuneRACE study (first 160 participants) plus 1,254 subjects from 6 global collaborators. Sample metadata almost always included a de-identified subject ID, COVID-19 status, age in years and sex. Where HLA class I and class II types were available, the types were taken from metadata supplied by the sample provider, not from assay-based typing. The dataset comprised deeply sampled blood TCRbeta repertoires from subjects exposed to, actively infected with, or recovered from COVID-19. The full study reports these points: The amount of clinical and demographic metadata varied by source and participant and was provided uncurated.

After removal of 6 bases from V and 4 bases from J, the junction retains 5 bases not matched to a gene. The CDR3, cysteine through phenylalanine, is 15 amino acids long. The only DNA kept is the CDR3, 45 bases in frame from the first base. The CDR1 and CDR2 encoded by the germline V gene (reference sequence) are MNHEY and SMNVEV. The collaborating institutions used their own protocols to collect whole blood in K2EDTA tubes. For TCRbeta analysis, collaborators shipped samples as frozen whole blood, isolated PBMCs, or DNA extracted from either of those sample types. TCRbeta CDR3 regions were amplified from genomic DNA using the immunoSEQ Assay, a bias-controlled multiplex PCR. The authors' pipeline ran thus. Within the assay, amplification of reference gene primers was used to estimate how many nucleated cells each sample contained. To quantify the absolute abundance of each unique TCRbeta CDR3 rearrangement, sequence reads were collapsed and filtered. For each sample, productive Simpson clonality was calculated as the square root of Simpson's diversity index across productive rearrangements. TCRdb stores this immuneACCESS table with in-frame sequences only. Part of the clones is absent; in the studies checked, under half of the shortfall reflects unresolved V genes, and no reason is known for the rest. V and J calls and clone size are as listed in that table; D and trimming were resolved from the DNA. The sample table contains over 200,000 clones; only one count was recorded for around 80% of them. Roughly 4.9% of the sample goes to the ten largest clones.

This clone was picked up one time. It has no known antigen specificity. No much larger clonotype is one base removed from it; base qualities were not supplied. Material: peripheral blood. The sequence is built from TRBV27 and TRBJ2-7, and 14 junction bases match TRBD2. The sequence came from a human donor in a cohort sampled during active COVID-19. The CDR3 region: CASSRLAGGNYEQYF. The DNA reads as follows: TGTGCCAGCAGCAGACTAGCGGGAGGGAATTACGAGCAGTACTTC.